These 25 T cell receptor beta chains were all obtained from the same sample, sequenced in a study of cytomegalovirus exposure and HLA in healthy donors. The PCR used 60 Vbeta and 13 Jbeta primers. Assay used: immunoSEQ multiplex PCR; TCRdb lists only in-frame clones, some missing. Of approximately 170,000 clones in the sample, roughly 83% were seen once. The sample consisted of PBMCs. The receptor set was obtained from a woman between 50 and 59 years old in good health and CMV-seronegative.

The chain is built from TRBV30 and TRBJ1-1, with D unresolved. The CDR3 loop spans 10 amino acids. V dropped 5 bases and J dropped 7 bases, with 8 bases sitting between them. Per the germline V gene, CDR1 is GTSNPN and CDR2 is SVGIG (reference sequence). CDR3 nucleotide sequence: TGTGCCTGGGGCAATGGTGAAGCTTTCTTT. Its translation is CAWGNGEAFF.

This clone appeared once. The rearrangement joins TRBV6-6 to TRBJ1-5, with D possibly being TRBD1 (6 bases). Germline lookup yields CDR1 MNHNY and CDR2 SVGAGI (reference sequence). There are 13 residues in the CDR3. Trimming removed 9 bases from V and 9 bases from J, with 18 bases in between. CDR3 sequence reads: CASRARGLGPQHF. CDR3 in DNA: TGTGCCAGTCGAGCCAGGGGTCTGGGGCCCCAGCATTTT.

The V and J genes are TRBV28 and TRBJ1-1; 7 bases fit TRBD1. J gave up 0 bases and V 6 bases, and 7 bases lay outside the gene matches. The CDR3 length is 15 residues. Germline values: CDR1 MDHEN, CDR2 SYDVKM. CDR3 nucleotides: TGTGCCAGCAGCCTTCCGGGACAGCTGAACACTGAAGCTTTCTTT. Its translation: CASSLPGQLNTEAFF.

Written as DNA, the CDR3 is TGTGCCAGCAGTGCTCTCCCTGGGACAGGCTTGGGCGGGGAGCTGTTTTTT. It encodes CASSALPGTGLGGELFF. The rearrangement joins TRBV6-1 to TRBJ2-2; 8 nucleotides align to TRBD1. The germline V gene has CDR1 MNHNS and CDR2 SASEGT. J lost 7 bases, V lost 4 bases, and 14 bases had no gene match. This CDR3 is built from 17 residues.

The chain joins TRBV7-9 to TRBJ1-5, with 9 bases matching TRBD1. The J segment lost 3 bases and the V segment lost 10 bases, leaving 4 bases of the junction unmatched. The CDR3 is made up of 13 amino acids. The V gene's germline CDR1 is SEHNR and CDR2 FQNEAQ (reference sequence). The CDR3 sequence is CATDRGDNQPQHF. CDR3 bases: TGTGCCACAGACAGGGGGGACAATCAGCCCCAGCATTTT.

This chain joins TRBV7-8 and TRBJ1-1; TRBD1 agrees at 8 bases. The CDR3 has 14 amino acids. J lost 4 bases, V lost 4 bases, and 5 bases had no gene match. Germline CDR1 SGHVS, CDR2 FQNEAQ. The CDR3 DNA sequence: TGTGCCAGCAGCTCCAGGGGGCCGTCCACTGAAGCTTTCTTT. Its translation: CASSSRGPSTEAFF. Complete variable domain (other parts from reference TRBV7-8 and TRBJ1-1): GAGVSQSPRYKVAKRGQDVALRCDPISGHVSLFWYQQALGQGPEFLTYFQNEAQLDKSGLPSDRFFAERPEGSVSTLKIQRTQQEDSAVYLCASSSRGPSTEAFFGQGTRLTVV.

This clone was observed a few times. The chain is built from TRBV28 and TRBJ2-3, with 7 bases matching TRBD2. Germline CDR1 reads MDHEN; CDR2 reads SYDVKM. The V segment lost 2 bases and the J segment 0 bases; nucleotides outside the gene matches: 11. The CDR3 sequence is 18 residues long. CDR3 residues: CASSLGREGRTSTDTQYF. The CDR3 DNA reads TGTGCCAGCAGTTTAGGGAGGGAAGGGAGGACTAGCACAGATACGCAGTATTTT.

The chain links TRBV12-5 to TRBJ2-3, with a possible D match to TRBD1 (5 bases). Germline V CDR1 and CDR2: LGHNT, FRNRAP. The CDR3 covers 14 residues. V lost 1 base and J lost 3, with 8 bases in between. CDR3 sequence: CASGLGQYTDTQYF. In DNA form, the CDR3 reads TGTGCTAGTGGTTTGGGACAGTATACAGATACGCAGTATTTT.

Worth noting for this clone: A read error may produce the germline difference seen at one junction end. This rearrangement joins TRBV7-9 to TRBJ2-1; TRBD1 matches 8 bases. Germline V CDR1 and CDR2: SEHNR, FQNEAQ (reference sequence). The CDR3 sequence is 15 residues long. The CDR3 is CASSTGQGRYDEQFF. The CDR3 DNA sequence: TGTGCCAGCAGCACCGGACAGGGACGCTACGATGAGCAGTTCTTC.

The chain joins TRBV6-5 to TRBJ1-5, with 7 bases identical to TRBD1. Germline-derived CDR1 and CDR2 are MNHEY and SVGAGI. V lost 10 bases and J lost 2; bases outside the gene matches: 8. The CDR3 spans 14 residues. CDR3 sequence (DNA): TGTGCCACTCGGCCCGACAGGGGCAATCAGCCCCAGCATTTT. Amino acids: CATRPDRGNQPQHF.

The chain carries TRBV7-9 and TRBJ1-1; D is unclear. V shed 1 base and J shed 7 bases, with 16 bases lying between them. The CDR3 is made up of 15 amino acids. Germline V gene data show CDR1 as SEHNR and CDR2 as FQNEAQ (reference sequence). CDR3 DNA sequence: TGTGCCAGCAGCTTAGGTTCCCAGCAGGTCGGTGAAGCTTTCTTT. Translating it yields CASSLGSQQVGEAFF.

The chain combines TRBV7-2 with TRBJ2-3, with 8 bases aligning to TRBD1. The CDR3 contains 14 residues. With 5 bases clipped from V and 8 bases from J, the junction kept 9 bases outside the gene matches. Germline V CDR1 and CDR2: SGHTA, FQGNSA. CDR3 protein: CASSPSSGGGTQYF. The CDR3 DNA sequence: TGTGCCAGCAGCCCCAGCTCAGGGGGCGGTACGCAGTATTTT.

This chain joins TRBV18 and TRBJ2-2; 9 positions match TRBD2. The CDR3 totals 19 residues. J was trimmed by 0 bases and V by 2 bases; bases with no gene match: 10. CDR1 is KGHSH, CDR2 LQKENI, per germline. Here the CDR3 DNA reads TGTGCCAGCTCACCATTAGGTATTAGCGGGAGCACGAACACCGGGGAGCTGTTTTTT. It is translated as CASSPLGISGSTNTGELFF.

This clone was seen only a few times. The rearrangement joins TRBV6-1 to TRBJ2-1; 16 nucleotides line up with TRBD2. The J segment lost 8 bases and the V segment lost 3 bases, leaving 4 bases of the junction unmatched. The CDR3 sequence is 16 residues long. Germline CDR1 is MNHNS and CDR2 is SASEGT. The CDR3 loop reads CASSEGTSGGADEQFF. CDR3 bases: TGTGCCAGCAGTGAGGGGACTAGCGGGGGGGCCGATGAGCAGTTCTTC.

The genes are TRBV13 and TRBJ2-3; D may be TRBD2 (5 bases). V lost 2 bases and J 6 bases, leaving 15 bases between the germline ends. The length of the CDR3 is 15 residues. Germline loops: CDR1 PRHDT, CDR2 FYEKMQ (reference sequence). The CDR3 region has the DNA TGTGCCAGCAGCTTACACGATGTCCGGAGGGATACGCAGTATTTT. Translation: CASSLHDVRRDTQYF.

V is TRBV12-5 and J is TRBJ2-1; D possibly corresponds to TRBD1 (6 bases). This CDR3 is 14 amino acids long. The germline gives CDR1 LGHNT, CDR2 FRNRAP. The V end was cut by 5 bases, the J end by 2 bases, with 10 bases between. The CDR3 bases are TGTGCTAGTGGTAACGGACAGACCTACAATGAGCAGTTCTTC. As protein: CASGNGQTYNEQFF.

The chain joins TRBV5-1 to TRBJ1-2; D ambiguous. V was trimmed by 2 bases and J by 2 bases, leaving 19 bases between them. This CDR3 contains 17 residues. The germline CDR1 and CDR2 sequences are SGHRS and YFSETQ. CDR3 in amino acids: CASSLTKTTTANYGYTF. The DNA of the CDR3 is TGCGCCAGCAGCTTAACGAAGACAACGACGGCGAACTATGGCTACACCTTC.

The chain employs TRBV5-8 and TRBJ2-3; no definite D call. Trimming took off 1 base at V and 0 bases at J, with 12 bases between the two ends. Per the germline V gene, CDR1 is SGHTS and CDR2 is YDEGEE. There are 16 residues in the CDR3. CDR3 in DNA: TGTGCCAGCAGCTTGCGGGTTAGCAGTAGCACAGATACGCAGTATTTT. It is translated as CASSLRVSSSTDTQYF. Supplemented by reference TRBV5-8 and TRBJ2-3, the full variable domain reads EAGVTQSPTHLIKTRGQQATLRCSPISGHTSVYWYQQALGLGLQFLLWYDEGEERNRGNFPPRFSGRQFPNYSSELNVNALELEDSALYLCASSLRVSSSTDTQYFGPGTRLTVL.

The chain links TRBV28 to TRBJ1-1; weak D call: TRBD1 (5 bases). V was cut by 6 bases and J by 1 base, with 9 bases left in between. Germline loops: CDR1 MDHEN, CDR2 SYDVKM. This CDR3 spans 13 amino acids. The CDR3 bases are TGTGCCAGCAGCCGAGGACAGAACACTGAAGCTTTCTTT. Its translation: CASSRGQNTEAFF. Full variable domain (outside the CDR3, taken from reference TRBV28 and TRBJ1-1): DVKVTQSSRYLVKRTGEKVFLECVQDMDHENMFWYRQDPGLGLRLIYFSYDVKMKEKGDIPEGYSVSREKKERFSLILESASTNQTSMYLCASSRGQNTEAFFGQGTRLTVV.

The rearrangement links TRBV28 to TRBJ2-7, with 10 bases that match TRBD2. The CDR3 is 12 residues long. Germline CDR1 is MDHEN and CDR2 is SYDVKM. Trimming took 6 bases from V and 6 from J; bases not matched to a gene: 2. CDR3 region: CASRASGGEQYF. The CDR3 DNA follows: TGTGCCAGCAGGGCTAGCGGGGGCGAGCAGTACTTC.

The chain employs TRBV27 and TRBJ2-7; maybe TRBD2 (6 bases). V lost 8 bases, J lost 3 bases, and 17 bases lay in between. CDR1 is MNHEY and CDR2 is SMNVEV in the germline V gene (reference sequence). The CDR3 is made up of 14 amino acids. CDR3 amino acids: CASGRWGGNYEQYF. The CDR3 nucleotides read TGTGCCAGCGGAAGGTGGGGCGGGAACTACGAGCAGTACTTC.

The chain joins TRBV4-2 to TRBJ1-1, with 8 nucleotides matching TRBD1. There are 15 residues in the CDR3. CDR1 and CDR2 (germline): LGHNA, YNFKEQ. The ends lost 4 bases at V and 5 bases at J; junction bases unmatched: 9. The CDR3 region is CASSRGDRYGTEAFF. The CDR3 region has the DNA TGTGCCAGCAGCCGAGGGGACAGGTATGGGACTGAAGCTTTCTTT.

J is TRBJ2-5 and V is TRBV4-1, with TRBD2 matching over 12 bases. J lost 5 bases, V lost 0 bases, and 1 base had no gene match. Germline assignment: CDR1 MGHRA and CDR2 YSYEKL. The CDR3 has 15 amino acids. The CDR3 sequence is CASSQDGLAGETQYF. The CDR3 DNA reads TGCGCCAGCAGCCAAGATGGACTAGCGGGGGAGACCCAGTACTTC.

To note about this clone: The germline gene is not matched at one end of the junction; a read error may be the cause. The chain combines TRBV7-9 with TRBJ1-5; D unresolved. Germline-derived CDR1 and CDR2 are SEHNR and FQNEAQ (reference sequence). This CDR3 has 12 amino acids. The chain's CDR3 is CSSSWEYQPQHF. In DNA form, the CDR3 reads TGTTCCAGCAGCTGGGAGTATCAGCCCCAGCATTTT.

The chain couples TRBV2 to TRBJ1-6; D unresolved. Trimming left V 6 bases short and J 10 bases short, with 10 bases between. This CDR3 region has 12 residues. Germline V gene lookup returns CDR1 SNHLY and CDR2 FYNNEI. The CDR3 is CASSPGGSPLHF. Here the CDR3 DNA reads TGTGCCAGCAGCCCAGGTGGCTCACCCCTCCACTTT.